This T cell receptor beta chain is drawn from a study of T cell responses to AZD1222 COVID-19 vaccine. General study findings and limits: All repertoire sampling was performed exclusively after the peak T cell response.

The CDR3 is made up of 11 amino acids. V was cut by 7 bases and J by 5 bases, with 9 bases left in between. Germline loops: CDR1 MNHEY, CDR2 SVGAGI. Worth noting for this clone: Its target is unknown.

Assay used: immunoSEQ multiplex PCR; TCRdb lists only in-frame clones, some missing. This table holds around 120,000 clones, about 91% found once. The rearrangement links TRBV6-5 to TRBJ2-7, with D perhaps matching TRBD1 (5 bases). The sequenced sample was peripheral blood, obtained on day 0 of AZD1222 vaccination. This sequence was found in an adult in good health. The CDR3 nucleotides are TGTGCCAGCACAGGGTACGACGAGCAGTACTTC. Translating gives CASTGYDEQYF.